These 18 T cell receptor beta chains were sequenced from one sample in a study of technical replicates of blood from a handful of donors. TCRdb's table, derived via immunoSEQ multiplex PCR, lists solely in-frame clones and lacks some. The data show 100,000 or so clones, approximately 96% seen once. Sequenced: T cells isolated from PBMCs. These receptors were taken from a human donor in good health.

The chain employs TRBV5-1 and TRBJ2-7, with 10 bases that match TRBD2. V gave up 1 base and J gave up 3 bases; unmatched junction bases: 13. Germline V gene sequence: CDR1 SGHRS, CDR2 YFSETQ. The CDR3 length is 18 residues. CDR3 in DNA: TGCGCCAGCAGCTTGCGGGGAATAGCGGGAGGAAGGGGCTACGAGCAGTACTTC. Translating it yields CASSLRGIAGGRGYEQYF.

This clone was seen a single time. This sequence joins TRBV20-1 and TRBJ2-1; D call uncertain. This CDR3 region has 11 residues. V was clipped by 7 bases and J by 4 bases, with 8 bases between them. The V gene's germline CDR1 is DFQATT and CDR2 SNEGSKA (reference sequence). In DNA, the CDR3 is TGCAGTGTTGAGTATTACAATGAGCAGTTCTTC. Residues: CSVEYYNEQFF.

J is TRBJ2-1 and V is TRBV29-1; 7 bases map to TRBD2. Germline V gene data show CDR1 as SQVTM and CDR2 as ANQGSEA. J gave up 6 bases and V 7 bases, and 9 bases lay outside the gene matches. The CDR3 is 13 residues long. The CDR3 loop reads CSAVPGEGNEQFF. CDR3 bases: TGCAGCGCCGTACCGGGGGAGGGCAATGAGCAGTTCTTC.

The rearrangement uses TRBV18 and TRBJ2-7; TRBD1 aligns across 7 bases. This CDR3 region has 14 residues. With 3 bases clipped from V and 3 bases from J, the junction kept 5 bases outside the gene matches. Germline V gene data show CDR1 as KGHSH and CDR2 as LQKENI. CDR3: CASSPSSGGYEQYF. The CDR3 nucleotides read TGTGCCAGCTCACCGTCGTCAGGGGGCTACGAGCAGTACTTC.

The rearrangement joins TRBV7-6 to TRBJ2-1; D perhaps matches TRBD2 (6 bases). CDR3 length: 15 residues. Between the trimmed V and J ends, which lost 2 bases and 6 bases, there was a span of 14 bases. Germline V gene sequence: CDR1 SGHVS, CDR2 FNYEAQ. The CDR3 protein is CASSLRPASANEQFF. CDR3 nucleotide sequence: TGTGCCAGCAGCTTACGCCCGGCTAGCGCCAATGAGCAGTTCTTC. Complete variable domain (other parts from reference TRBV7-6 and TRBJ2-1): GAGVSQSPRYKVTKRGQDVALRCDPISGHVSLYWYRQALGQGPEFLTYFNYEAQQDKSGLPNDRFSAERPEGSISTLTIQRTEQRDSAMYRCASSLRPASANEQFFGPGTRLTVL.

The chain is built from TRBV28 and TRBJ1-5, with D tentatively TRBD1 (6 bases). Trimming removed 5 bases from V and 2 bases from J, with 13 bases in between. Germline CDR1 is MDHEN and CDR2 is SYDVKM. The CDR3 runs 15 residues. The CDR3 here is CASSREGVGNQPQHF. In DNA form, the CDR3 reads TGTGCCAGCAGTCGGGAGGGGGTTGGCAATCAGCCCCAGCATTTT.

The V call is TRBV7-9, the J call TRBJ2-1; D may be TRBD2 (6 bases). This CDR3 is built from 14 residues. The germline CDR1 and CDR2 sequences are SEHNR and FQNEAQ (reference sequence). V gave up 1 base and J gave up 7 bases, with 11 bases separating them. The CDR3 DNA is TGTGCCAGCAGCTTAGTGGGGGGAGGTAATGAGCAGTTCTTC. Its protein is CASSLVGGGNEQFF. Full variable domain (missing parts from reference TRBV7-9 and TRBJ2-1): DTGVSQNPRHKITKRGQNVTFRCDPISEHNRLYWYRQTLGQGPEFLTYFQNEAQLEKSRLLSDRFSAERPKGSFSTLEIQRTEQGDSAMYLCASSLVGGGNEQFFGPGTRLTVL.

V gene TRBV6-1 combines with J gene TRBJ1-6; 7 nucleotides align to TRBD1. Per the germline V gene, CDR1 is MNHNS and CDR2 is SASEGT. The CDR3 extends over 14 amino acids. With 1 base clipped from V and 13 bases from J, the junction kept 7 bases outside the gene matches. The CDR3 coding sequence is TGTGCCAGCAGTGAAGTAGGGACAGCCAGGCCCCTCCACTTT. It specifies CASSEVGTARPLHF.

This clone has just a few counts. The CDR3 DNA sequence: TGTGCCAGCAGCTTAGGGGACAGGCCTACTTATGGCTACACCTTC. Translation: CASSLGDRPTYGYTF. The chain uses TRBV11-2 and TRBJ1-2; 8 nucleotides agree with TRBD1. Germline V gives CDR1 SGHAT, CDR2 FQNNGV. V shed 1 base, J shed 5 bases, and the junction held 6 bases outside the gene matches. There are 15 residues in the CDR3.

This chain links TRBV5-1 with TRBJ1-1; D call uncertain. The CDR3 sequence is 14 residues long. Trimming pared 6 bases from V and 0 bases from J, leaving 12 bases between. Germline CDR1 reads SGHRS; CDR2 reads YFSETQ. The CDR3 nucleotides read TGCGCCAGCAACGGTGGCGGAATGAACACTGAAGCTTTCTTT. This gives the protein CASNGGGMNTEAFF.

The CDR3 loop is CASSPISMGQGYTEAFF. CDR3 DNA sequence: TGCGCCAGCAGCCCTATCAGTATGGGACAGGGGTACACTGAAGCTTTCTTT. V usage is TRBV5-1 and J usage is TRBJ1-1; 10 positions match TRBD1. The CDR3 is made up of 17 amino acids. Germline assignment: CDR1 SGHRS and CDR2 YFSETQ. Trimming at V came to 4 bases and at J to 3 bases, leaving 12 bases not matched to a gene.

The chain carries TRBV5-6 and TRBJ1-2, with TRBD1 identical over 9 bases. Germline V gene sequence: CDR1 SGHDT, CDR2 YYEEEE. Germline trimming cut 0 bases from V and 5 bases from J; bases unmatched to any gene: 2. The CDR3 length is 14 residues. CDR3 coding DNA: TGTGCCAGCAGCTTGGGACAGGGGGTATATGGCTACACCTTC. Amino acid sequence: CASSLGQGVYGYTF.

The V gene is TRBV6-1, the J gene TRBJ2-5; D not certain. The CDR3 spans 11 residues. CDR1 is MNHNS, CDR2 SASEGT, per germline. V lost 5 bases, J lost 8 bases, and 9 bases lay in between. CDR3: CASSNSLTQYF. The CDR3 bases are TGTGCCAGCAGTAATAGTCTTACCCAGTACTTC.

This clone occurred once. The gene calls are TRBV28 and TRBJ2-7, with 12 bases lining up with TRBD2. The J segment lost 3 bases and the V segment lost 4 bases, leaving 7 bases of the junction unmatched. The germline gives CDR1 MDHEN, CDR2 SYDVKM. This CDR3 has 16 residues. The CDR3 DNA is TGTGCCAGCAGTTCCCCGGGACTAGCGGGTTTCTACGAGCAGTACTTC. Amino acids: CASSSPGLAGFYEQYF.

The V gene is TRBV19, the J gene TRBJ1-1; D gene ambiguous. The CDR3 extends over 13 amino acids. Germline loops: CDR1 LNHDA, CDR2 SQIVND (reference sequence). The ends were cut back, 1 base at V and 6 bases at J, with 9 bases in the middle. This chain's CDR3 is CASSIGLAAEAFF. CDR3 nucleotide sequence: TGTGCCAGTAGTATAGGTCTGGCGGCTGAAGCTTTCTTT. Full variable domain (outside the CDR3, taken from reference TRBV19 and TRBJ1-1): DGGITQSPKYLFRKEGQNVTLSCEQNLNHDAMYWYRQDPGQGLRLIYYSQIVNDFQKGDIAEGYSVSREKKESFPLTVTSAQKNPTAFYLCASSIGLAAEAFFGQGTRLTVV.

The chain is built from TRBV7-9 and TRBJ2-2, with D perhaps matching TRBD2 (7 bases). V shed 3 bases and J shed 3 bases, with 14 bases lying between them. Germline V gene lookup returns CDR1 SEHNR and CDR2 FQNEAQ (reference sequence). The CDR3 extends over 16 amino acids. The CDR3 DNA reads TGTGCCAGCAGCTTTTTTGTAGGGGGGGACACCGGGGAGCTGTTTTTT. Translation gives CASSFFVGGDTGELFF.

The CDR3 coding sequence is TGTGCCAGCAGCTTAGCGATCGGGACTAATGAGCAGTTCTTC. Its protein is CASSLAIGTNEQFF. This sequence joins TRBV7-9 and TRBJ2-1; TRBD2 might be the D (6 bases). This CDR3 region has 14 residues. V lost 0 bases to trimming and J lost 7 bases, with 10 bases between them. Germline V gene sequence: CDR1 SEHNR, CDR2 FQNEAQ (reference sequence). Supplemented by reference TRBV7-9 and TRBJ2-1, the full variable domain reads DTGVSQNPRHKITKRGQNVTFRCDPISEHNRLYWYRQTLGQGPEFLTYFQNEAQLEKSRLLSDRFSAERPKGSFSTLEIQRTEQGDSAMYLCASSLAIGTNEQFFGPGTRLTVL.

This chain joins TRBV6-6 and TRBJ2-7; D is uncertain. V shed 6 bases and J shed 4 bases, with 10 bases lying between them. CDR1 is MNHNY, CDR2 SVGAGI, per germline (reference sequence). The CDR3 extends over 12 amino acids. CDR3 region: CASSETSYEQYF. The CDR3 nucleotides read TGTGCCAGCAGCGAGACATCTTACGAGCAGTACTTC.